A selection of T cell receptor beta chains follows, all from one sample in a study of blood T cell repertoires in COVID-19. Assay used: immunoSEQ multiplex PCR; TCRdb lists only in-frame clones, some missing. Here the sample spans about 220,000 clones, 75% to 85% being singletons. The sequenced material came from peripheral blood. The receptors were sampled from a woman between 65 and 79 years old with COVID-19, enrolled during active disease. Both conserved end residues are part of each CDR3. Each record gives: D gene, J gene, V gene, clone size, CDR3 protein, CDR3 DNA. A D gene is named only where the DNA matches it firmly. Clone size appears in some rows only: once, few, many, or a class for an expanded clone.

D gene: -; J gene: TRBJ1-2; V gene: TRBV18; clone size: -; CDR3 protein: CASSPRGTEYGYTF; CDR3 DNA: TGTGCCAGCTCACCCCGGGGGACCGAATATGGCTACACCTTC
D gene: -; J gene: TRBJ1-5; V gene: TRBV2; clone size: -; CDR3 protein: CASNEDSNQPQHF; CDR3 DNA: TGTGCCAGCAACGAGGATTCGAATCAGCCCCAGCATTTT
D gene: TRBD1; J gene: TRBJ1-5; V gene: TRBV18; clone size: -; CDR3 protein: CASSPTGGGGNQPQHF; CDR3 DNA: TGTGCCAGCTCACCGACAGGGGGCGGGGGCAATCAGCCCCAGCATTTT
D gene: -; J gene: TRBJ2-4; V gene: TRBV27; clone size: -; CDR3 protein: CASRSLAKNIQYF; CDR3 DNA: TGTGCCAGCAGGTCGTTAGCCAAAAACATTCAGTACTTC
D gene: -; J gene: TRBJ1-5; V gene: TRBV28; clone size: -; CDR3 protein: CASSLSVRVGNQPQHF; CDR3 DNA: TGTGCCAGCAGTTTATCGGTCAGGGTAGGCAATCAGCCCCAGCATTTT
D gene: -; J gene: TRBJ1-4; V gene: TRBV4-3; clone size: -; CDR3 protein: CASSPGDLTNEKLFF; CDR3 DNA: TGCGCCAGCAGCCCCGGGGACTTAACTAATGAAAAACTGTTTTTT
D gene: TRBD1; J gene: TRBJ2-6; V gene: TRBV18; clone size: -; CDR3 protein: CASSSQPGQGSGANVLTF; CDR3 DNA: TGTGCCAGCTCATCTCAGCCGGGACAGGGGTCTGGGGCCAACGTCCTGACTTTC
D gene: -; J gene: TRBJ1-6; V gene: TRBV6-6; clone size: -; CDR3 protein: CASIERGSGEPLHF; CDR3 DNA: TGTGCCAGCATCGAACGGGGGTCTGGGGAACCCCTCCACTTT
D gene: -; J gene: TRBJ2-2; V gene: TRBV5-1; clone size: -; CDR3 protein: CASSLVAGRSGELFF; CDR3 DNA: TGCGCCAGCAGCTTGGTTGCAGGGAGGTCCGGGGAGCTGTTTTTT
D gene: -; J gene: TRBJ1-6; V gene: TRBV28; clone size: -; CDR3 protein: CASSRTPTPLHF; CDR3 DNA: TGTGCCAGCAGCCGCACCCCTACCCCCCTCCACTTT
D gene: TRBD1; J gene: TRBJ2-1; V gene: TRBV7-2; clone size: once; CDR3 protein: CASSSGTGNNEQFF; CDR3 DNA: TGTGCCAGCAGCTCCGGGACAGGTAACAATGAGCAGTTCTTC
D gene: TRBD2; J gene: TRBJ2-3; V gene: TRBV20-1; clone size: -; CDR3 protein: CSASLAGGQGDTQYF; CDR3 DNA: TGCAGTGCTAGTTTAGCGGGAGGGCAGGGGGATACGCAGTATTTT
D gene: TRBD1; J gene: TRBJ1-3; V gene: TRBV6-5; clone size: -; CDR3 protein: CASSYEGTGKYGIYF; CDR3 DNA: TGTGCCAGCAGTTATGAGGGGACAGGGAAGTACGGCATATATTTT
D gene: -; J gene: TRBJ2-7; V gene: TRBV9; clone size: -; CDR3 protein: CASSVEPLGEQYF; CDR3 DNA: TGTGCCAGCAGCGTAGAGCCCCTAGGCGAGCAGTACTTC
D gene: TRBD1; J gene: TRBJ2-3; V gene: TRBV18; clone size: -; CDR3 protein: CASSPAPLSRGIADTQYF; CDR3 DNA: TGTGCCAGCTCACCCGCTCCCCTTAGCAGGGGGATTGCAGATACGCAGTATTTT
D gene: -; J gene: TRBJ2-5; V gene: TRBV5-1; clone size: -; CDR3 protein: CASSLGVGQGVQETQYF; CDR3 DNA: TGCGCCAGCAGCTTGGGGGTTGGACAAGGGGTTCAAGAGACCCAGTACTTC
D gene: -; J gene: TRBJ2-1; V gene: TRBV9; clone size: -; CDR3 protein: CASSDRVGTYNEQFF; CDR3 DNA: TGTGCCAGCAGCGACAGGGTAGGGACCTACAATGAGCAGTTCTTC
D gene: TRBD1; J gene: TRBJ1-2; V gene: TRBV7-8; clone size: -; CDR3 protein: CASSPSPGQFYGYTF; CDR3 DNA: TGTGCCAGCAGCCCAAGCCCGGGACAGTTCTATGGCTACACCTTC
D gene: -; J gene: TRBJ1-1; V gene: TRBV6-5; clone size: few; CDR3 protein: CASSYGLSNAEAFF; CDR3 DNA: TGTGCCAGCAGTTACGGTCTATCGAACGCTGAAGCTTTCTTT
D gene: TRBD2; J gene: TRBJ2-2; V gene: TRBV5-1; clone size: -; CDR3 protein: CASSQGLASGELFF; CDR3 DNA: TGCGCCAGCAGCCAGGGACTAGCGTCCGGGGAGCTGTTTTTT
D gene: TRBD1; J gene: TRBJ1-4; V gene: TRBV5-4; clone size: -; CDR3 protein: CASSKMTGESEKLFF; CDR3 DNA: TGTGCCAGCAGCAAAATGACAGGGGAAAGTGAAAAACTGTTTTTT
D gene: TRBD1; J gene: TRBJ1-5; V gene: TRBV30; clone size: -; CDR3 protein: CAWSEGQGNQPQHF; CDR3 DNA: TGTGCCTGGAGTGAAGGACAGGGAAATCAGCCCCAGCATTTT
D gene: -; J gene: TRBJ1-5; V gene: TRBV29-1; clone size: few; CDR3 protein: CSVIPQGTNQPQHF; CDR3 DNA: TGCAGCGTCATTCCACAGGGCACCAATCAGCCCCAGCATTTT
D gene: -; J gene: TRBJ1-2; V gene: TRBV7-2; clone size: -; CDR3 protein: CASSLDQNYGYTF; CDR3 DNA: TGTGCCAGCAGCTTAGATCAGAACTATGGCTACACCTTC
D gene: TRBD1; J gene: TRBJ2-7; V gene: TRBV19; clone size: few; CDR3 protein: CATRQGSRGEQYF; CDR3 DNA: TGTGCCACCCGACAGGGGAGTCGAGGCGAGCAGTACTTC
D gene: TRBD1; J gene: TRBJ1-1; V gene: TRBV28; clone size: -; CDR3 protein: CASHDRATLEAFF; CDR3 DNA: TGTGCCAGCCACGACAGGGCCACACTGGAAGCTTTCTTT
D gene: TRBD2; J gene: TRBJ2-7; V gene: TRBV18; clone size: once; CDR3 protein: CASSIGLAGVGEQYF; CDR3 DNA: TGTGCCAGCTCAATCGGACTAGCGGGAGTAGGTGAGCAGTACTTC
D gene: -; J gene: TRBJ1-2; V gene: TRBV28; clone size: -; CDR3 protein: CASSTHTNYGYTF; CDR3 DNA: TGTGCCAGCAGTACCCACACGAACTATGGCTACACCTTC
D gene: -; J gene: TRBJ1-4; V gene: TRBV5-6; clone size: -; CDR3 protein: CASSPSVLNEKLFF; CDR3 DNA: TGTGCCAGCAGCCCCAGCGTCCTTAATGAAAAACTGTTTTTT
D gene: -; J gene: TRBJ2-7; V gene: TRBV18; clone size: -; CDR3 protein: CASSGFERRATYEQYF; CDR3 DNA: TGTGCCAGCTCAGGTTTTGAGAGGCGGGCGACCTACGAGCAGTACTTC
D gene: -; J gene: TRBJ1-2; V gene: TRBV30; clone size: -; CDR3 protein: CAWNPGSYGYTF; CDR3 DNA: TGTGCCTGGAATCCGGGTTCCTATGGCTACACCTTC
D gene: TRBD1; J gene: TRBJ1-2; V gene: TRBV19; clone size: -; CDR3 protein: CASSNAGQGNYGYTF; CDR3 DNA: TGTGCCAGTAGTAACGCGGGACAGGGAAACTATGGCTACACCTTC
D gene: -; J gene: TRBJ1-3; V gene: TRBV12-3/TRBV12-4; clone size: few; CDR3 protein: CASRQGNTIYF; CDR3 DNA: TGTGCCAGCAGGCAGGGAAACACCATATATTTT
D gene: TRBD1; J gene: TRBJ1-5; V gene: TRBV18; clone size: -; CDR3 protein: CASSGTDSNQPQHF; CDR3 DNA: TGTGCCAGCTCAGGGACAGATAGCAATCAGCCCCAGCATTTT
D gene: TRBD1; J gene: TRBJ1-2; V gene: TRBV3-1/TRBV3-2; clone size: -; CDR3 protein: CASSQDNRGRTGYGYTF; CDR3 DNA: TGTGCCAGCAGCCAAGACAACAGGGGGCGCACGGGCTATGGCTACACCTTC
D gene: -; J gene: TRBJ2-7; V gene: TRBV2; clone size: -; CDR3 protein: CASRRTDSSYEQYF; CDR3 DNA: TGTGCCAGCAGAAGGACGGACAGCTCCTACGAGCAGTACTTC
D gene: TRBD1; J gene: TRBJ2-7; V gene: TRBV5-1; clone size: -; CDR3 protein: CASSLADRGPSGEQYF; CDR3 DNA: TGCGCCAGCAGCTTGGCCGACAGGGGACCTTCGGGCGAGCAGTACTTC
D gene: TRBD2; J gene: TRBJ2-7; V gene: TRBV28; clone size: -; CDR3 protein: CASSLAQRELDEQYF; CDR3 DNA: TGTGCCAGCAGTTTAGCCCAGCGGGAGTTGGACGAGCAGTACTTC
D gene: -; J gene: TRBJ1-5; V gene: TRBV5-5; clone size: -; CDR3 protein: CASRPDSPNSNQPQHF; CDR3 DNA: TGTGCCAGCAGACCGGACAGCCCTAATAGCAATCAGCCCCAGCATTTT
D gene: -; J gene: TRBJ1-1; V gene: TRBV21-1; clone size: -; CDR3 protein: CASTPRAGQGATYSEAFF; CDR3 DNA: TGTGCCAGCACTCCAAGAGCGGGACAGGGGGCGACCTATTCTGAAGCTTTCTTT
D gene: -; J gene: TRBJ1-2; V gene: TRBV12-3/TRBV12-4; clone size: -; CDR3 protein: CASSFLGSYGYTF; CDR3 DNA: TGTGCCAGCAGTTTCCTAGGCTCCTATGGCTACACCTTC
D gene: -; J gene: TRBJ2-1; V gene: TRBV2; clone size: -; CDR3 protein: CASSEALPVRGQFF; CDR3 DNA: TGTGCCAGCAGTGAAGCGCTTCCGGTTAGGGGGCAGTTCTTC
D gene: -; J gene: TRBJ2-1; V gene: TRBV5-1; clone size: once; CDR3 protein: CASSLALTGNNEQFF; CDR3 DNA: TGCGCCAGCAGCCTTGCTCTGACAGGAAACAATGAGCAGTTCTTC
D gene: TRBD1; J gene: TRBJ2-1; V gene: TRBV6-5; clone size: -; CDR3 protein: CASSGQGAYNEQFF; CDR3 DNA: TGTGCCAGCAGCGGACAGGGCGCCTACAATGAGCAGTTCTTC
D gene: TRBD1; J gene: TRBJ1-1; V gene: TRBV18; clone size: -; CDR3 protein: CASSHTGGETEAFF; CDR3 DNA: TGTGCCAGCTCGCACACAGGGGGCGAAACTGAAGCTTTCTTT
D gene: -; J gene: TRBJ2-1; V gene: TRBV24-1; clone size: few; CDR3 protein: CATSGSAGSYNEQFF; CDR3 DNA: TGTGCCACCAGTGGTAGCGCGGGGTCCTACAATGAGCAGTTCTTC
D gene: TRBD2; J gene: TRBJ2-5; V gene: TRBV30; clone size: -; CDR3 protein: CAWTPGLAGGETQYF; CDR3 DNA: TGTGCCTGGACGCCGGGACTAGCCGGGGGAGAGACCCAGTACTTC
D gene: TRBD1; J gene: TRBJ1-2; V gene: TRBV4-1; clone size: few; CDR3 protein: CASSFGQGALYTF; CDR3 DNA: TGCGCCAGCAGCTTCGGACAGGGGGCTCTCTACACCTTC